A single T cell receptor (beta chain) is shown here with its context. This clone's antigen is unknown. No base-level quality is on record; no much larger clone is a single base apart. The sample is drawn from a study of shared clonotypes between healthy human individuals (dated by TCRdb to the early 2020s). Notes on the research overall: A few men and two women, aged 18 to 49 years, made up the cohort. To increase sequencing depth and limit assay-specific biases, TCR repertoire library preparation and sequencing were carried out by different laboratories using diverse techniques. To estimate repertoire size and how much clonotypes are shared between individuals, the study performed deep sequencing of blood TCR repertoires from roughly five healthy adults. Leukapheresis yielded between about 0.94 and 8.9 billion PBMCs per donor.

Healthy HIV-negative adults with no recently reported acute infections or vaccinations were included as donors. Only Caucasian adults living in Nashville, Tennessee, USA were represented among the donors. In the unsorted samples, around 81 million PBMCs were counted, and genomic DNA was extracted using the QIAamp DNA Blood Mini kit. After blood collection by leukapheresis, PBMCs were isolated using Ficoll-Histopaque density gradient centrifugation and then cryopreserved in the vapor phase of liquid nitrogen. Using the deep immunoSEQ assay, TCR CDR3 regions were amplified from genomic DNA by multiplex PCR. Extracted genomic DNA from each cell subset was spread evenly across all wells of several immunoSEQ 96-well plates, with each plate serving as a replicate. For unsorted PBMC, approximately 0.3 ug of genomic DNA, equivalent to about 30,000 T cell genomes, went into each replicate PCR. Ten immunoSEQ deep assay plates were used to sequence the unsorted PBMC genomic DNA. Purified libraries were quantified with a Qubit 3.0 fluorometer, sized on a Bioanalyzer 2100, and re-quantified with the KAPA Library Quantification kit. Each immunoSEQ 96-well plate was sequenced on its own single-read 150-cycle Illumina NextSeq 550 flow cell. As for the authors' bioinformatics: Because the immunoSEQ output included only junctional sequences and no quality scores, the filtering could not be the same as the filtering used for full-length reads. Sequences were annotated with PyIR, a Python wrapper for IgBLAST v1.9, and V/J genes and CDR3 were assigned using IMGT germline references. Reads with weak V/J assignments (E-value above 1e-6), missing CDR3, stop codons, out-of-frame junctions, or ambiguous translated residues were removed. V3J clonotypes were defined as sequences sharing an identical inferred V gene, J gene, and CDR3 amino acid sequence. Percentage overlap between repertoires was computed as shared unique clonotypes divided by the size of the smaller repertoire. RTK rarefaction, the Chao1 estimator, and Recon v2.1 estimates of unobserved clonotypes were used to assess repertoire richness. What TCRdb holds here is the immuneACCESS table cut down to in-frame rearrangements. Part of the clones is not present; checked against another copy, under half of the missing clones reflect an unresolved V gene, and the others are unexplained. V and J calls and clone size are those listed in that table; D and trimming were worked out from the DNA. In all, the sample holds around 480,000 clones, and around 79% of those were seen once. The ten largest clones capture around an eighth of the sample.

The research as a whole found: The genetic and exposure-history diversity represented was limited by the small number of donors. Pairwise subsampling indicated that sequencing depth was expected to affect the degree of clonotype sharing among donors. Only blood was sampled, and tissue TCR repertoires likely differ from those in blood.

CDR1 is given as SQVTM and CDR2 as ANQGSEA, both from the germline V gene. The CDR3 sequence holds 11 residues, the cysteine and phenylalanine included. Of the read, only the CDR3 DNA is kept; its 33 bases are in frame from base 1. Recombination joined TRBV29-1 with TRBJ2-5; the D gene cannot be resolved reliably. Near its end, the DNA agrees better with TRBJ2-7, so the J call may be wrong. The sequence came from a woman aged 40-49 years in good health. Some clones in this sample may be carry-over from other donors' samples. The source material was PBMCs. The nucleotides read TGCAGCGTTGAGGCCAGTTACGAGCAGTACTTC. Translated, it reads CSVEASYEQYF.